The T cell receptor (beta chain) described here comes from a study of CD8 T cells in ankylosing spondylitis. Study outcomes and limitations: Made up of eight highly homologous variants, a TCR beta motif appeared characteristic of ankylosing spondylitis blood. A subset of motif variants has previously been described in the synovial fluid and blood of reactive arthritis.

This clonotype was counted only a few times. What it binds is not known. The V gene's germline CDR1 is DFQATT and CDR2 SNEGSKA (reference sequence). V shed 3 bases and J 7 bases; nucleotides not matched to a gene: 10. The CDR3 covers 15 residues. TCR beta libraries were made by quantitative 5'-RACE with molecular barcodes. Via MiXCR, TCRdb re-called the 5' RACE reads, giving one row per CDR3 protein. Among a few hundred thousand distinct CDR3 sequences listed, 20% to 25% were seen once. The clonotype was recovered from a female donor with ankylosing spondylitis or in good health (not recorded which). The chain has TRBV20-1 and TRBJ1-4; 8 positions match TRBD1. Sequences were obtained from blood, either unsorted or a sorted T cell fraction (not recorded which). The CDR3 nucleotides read TGCAGTGCTAGCACGCCCAGGGGGCTCTTTGAAAAACTGTTTTTT. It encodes CSASTPRGLFEKLFF.